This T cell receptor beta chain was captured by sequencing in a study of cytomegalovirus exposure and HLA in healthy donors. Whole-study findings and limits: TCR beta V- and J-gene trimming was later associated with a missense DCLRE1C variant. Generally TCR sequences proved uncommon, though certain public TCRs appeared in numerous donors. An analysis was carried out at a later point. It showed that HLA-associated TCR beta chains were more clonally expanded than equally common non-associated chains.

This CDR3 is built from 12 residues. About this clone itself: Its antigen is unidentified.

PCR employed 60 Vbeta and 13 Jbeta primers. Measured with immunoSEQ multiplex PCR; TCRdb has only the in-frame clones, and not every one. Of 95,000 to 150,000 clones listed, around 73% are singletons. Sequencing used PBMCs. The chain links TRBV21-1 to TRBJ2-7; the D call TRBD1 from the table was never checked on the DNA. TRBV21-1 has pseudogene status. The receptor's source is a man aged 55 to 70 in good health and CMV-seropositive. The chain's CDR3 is CASRKTGYGQYF. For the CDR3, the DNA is TGTGCCAGCAGAAAGACAGGCTACGGGCAGTACTTC.